Listed below are T cell receptor beta chains from one sample, sequenced in a study of T cell repertoires in cytomegalovirus infection. Their antigen targets remain unknown. TCRdb reprocessed the reads via MiXCR and lists one record per CDR3 protein. The sample holds around 770,000 distinct CDR3 sequences, about 28% seen once. The input for sequencing was cultured CD8+ T cells from PBMCs, taken from culture after CMV antigen stimulation. The receptors here all came from a human donor in good health (CMV status not recorded). Some clones in this sample may be carry-over from other donors' samples. The CDR3 runs from the conserved cysteine through the conserved F or W. Each record gives: CDR3 protein, V gene, clone size. The size field is filled for only some rows; it gives once, few, many or a size class.

CDR3 protein: CASSGTENTGELFF
V gene: TRBV12-3/TRBV12-4
clone size: few

CDR3 protein: CSARGGVTGELFF
V gene: TRBV20-1
clone size: NA

CDR3 protein: CASSLKAPQENTIYF
V gene: TRBV7-9
clone size: few

CDR3 protein: CASSLGLSGGEQFF
V gene: TRBV5-4
clone size: NA

CDR3 protein: CASGPGTSGGYTF
V gene: TRBV12-5
clone size: few

CDR3 protein: CASSDTSGSPQETQYF
V gene: TRBV2
clone size: NA

CDR3 protein: CASSLFPPDDSTGELFF
V gene: TRBV27
clone size: few

CDR3 protein: CASSINIRNEQFF
V gene: TRBV19
clone size: few

CDR3 protein: CASSQVEGNTEAFF
V gene: TRBV4-1
clone size: NA

CDR3 protein: CASSLCITHRLNTEAFF
V gene: TRBV28
clone size: once

CDR3 protein: CASSLHFGSSGSSYEQYF
V gene: TRBV7-8
clone size: many